Below are 31 T cell receptor beta chains sequenced from a single sample in a study of blood T cell repertoires in COVID-19. Assay used: immunoSEQ multiplex PCR; TCRdb lists only in-frame clones, some missing. The table includes around 340,000 clones, 89% detected once. Sequencing input: peripheral blood. All receptors derive from an older woman with COVID-19, enrolled during active disease.

The V and J genes are TRBV7-9 and TRBJ2-3; D uncertain. Germline CDR1 and CDR2: SEHNR and FQNEAQ (reference sequence). The CDR3 spans 15 residues. V was cut by 2 bases and J by 8 bases, with 17 bases left in between. The CDR3 loop is CASSLLPPTLITQYF. CDR3 in DNA: TGTGCCAGCAGCTTACTGCCTCCTACTTTAATTACGCAGTATTTT.

The J gene is TRBJ1-3, the V gene TRBV11-2, with D perhaps matching TRBD1 (6 bases). V was shortened by 0 bases and J by 4 bases, with 10 bases between the two germline ends. CDR3 length equals 15 residues. Germline values: CDR1 SGHAT, CDR2 FQNNGV. The chain's CDR3 is CASSLEGASGNTIYF. CDR3 sequence (DNA): TGTGCCAGCAGCTTAGAGGGGGCGTCGGGAAACACCATATATTTT.

A single count supports this clone. The chain has TRBV6-1 and TRBJ2-7; 10 bases are shared with TRBD1. There are 17 residues in the CDR3. The junction had 13 bases not matched to a gene; V was cut back by 4 bases and J by 4 bases. The germline V gene encodes CDR1 MNHNS and CDR2 SASEGT. CDR3 loop: CASSGPGQGTPLYEQYF. The CDR3 nucleotides read TGTGCCAGCAGTGGACCGGGACAGGGGACTCCCCTATACGAGCAGTACTTC.

This chain links TRBV21-1 with TRBJ1-5; the D call in the table, TRBD1, was not verified against the DNA. TRBV21-1 is classified as a pseudogene. This CDR3 is built from 13 residues. The CDR3 spells CASRDRPPLPQHF. CDR3 nucleotide sequence: TGTGCCAGCCGGGACAGACCACCCCTCCCCCAGCATTTT.

This chain uses TRBV28 with TRBJ1-4; 7 nucleotides match TRBD1. Per the germline V gene, CDR1 is MDHEN and CDR2 is SYDVKM. V dropped 6 bases and J dropped 8; count of bases not matched to a gene: 9. CDR3 length: 14 amino acids. The CDR3 loop is CASSPQGMNEKLFF. Here the CDR3 DNA reads TGTGCCAGCAGCCCACAGGGGATGAACGAAAAACTGTTTTTT.

The V and J genes are TRBV15 and TRBJ2-4; no reliable D call. The V gene lost 0 bases and the J gene lost 8 bases, with 8 bases spanning the gap. Per the germline V gene, CDR1 is LNHNV and CDR2 is YYDKDF (reference sequence). The CDR3 sequence is 13 residues long. The CDR3 protein is CATSRDLRDIQYF. For the CDR3, the DNA is TGTGCCACCAGCAGAGATCTTCGTGACATTCAGTACTTC.

The chain carries TRBV5-1 and TRBJ1-6; TRBD1 matches 7 bases. Trimming took 3 bases from V and 5 from J; bases not matched to a gene: 5. The CDR3 runs to 15 residues. Germline values: CDR1 SGHRS, CDR2 YFSETQ. CDR3 loop: CASSWGTADNSPLHF. For the CDR3, the DNA is TGCGCCAGCAGCTGGGGGACAGCCGATAATTCACCCCTCCACTTT.

The chain recombines TRBV28 with TRBJ1-6; unclear D gene. V dropped 6 bases and J dropped 4 bases, with 7 bases sitting between them. The CDR3 is 13 amino acids. Germline V gene data show CDR1 as MDHEN and CDR2 as SYDVKM. CDR3 DNA sequence: TGTGCCAGCAGACAGCCTTATAATTCACCCCTCCACTTT. It is translated as CASRQPYNSPLHF.

The V call is TRBV27, the J call TRBJ2-7; a weak D match, TRBD1 (5 bases). The V end was cut by 2 bases, the J end by 0 bases, with 14 bases between. Germline V gene data show CDR1 as MNHEY and CDR2 as SMNVEV (reference sequence). This CDR3 region has 16 residues. The CDR3 bases are TGTGCCAGCAGTTTAGGGGCCAAGGCAGGCTCCTACGAGCAGTACTTC. Its translation is CASSLGAKAGSYEQYF.

This sequence joins TRBV3-1 (or the pseudogene TRBV3-2) and TRBJ1-1; D may be TRBD1 (5 bases). Germline V gene data show CDR1 as LGHDT and CDR2 as YNNKEL (reference sequence). The CDR3 extends over 14 amino acids. V lost 0 bases, J lost 8 bases, and 13 bases lay in between. The CDR3 spells CASSQDLAGREAFF. For the CDR3, the DNA is TGTGCCAGCAGCCAAGATCTGGCAGGGCGCGAAGCTTTCTTT.

The chain employs TRBV7-6 and TRBJ2-1; 12 nucleotides match TRBD2. The length of the CDR3 is 14 residues. V shed 5 bases and J 9 bases; nucleotides not matched to a gene: 5. CDR1 SGHVS and CDR2 FNYEAQ come from the germline V gene. CDR3 in amino acids: CASSPGLAGREQFF. The CDR3 DNA follows: TGTGCCAGCAGCCCGGGACTAGCGGGCCGTGAGCAGTTCTTC.

This clone was seen a handful of times. Written as DNA, the CDR3 is TGTGCCAGCAACCAGGGTCAGGGGGCGACCGGGGAGCTGTTTTTT. Protein: CASNQGQGATGELFF. The V gene is TRBV2, the J gene TRBJ2-2; 8 bases fit TRBD1. The CDR3 totals 15 residues. The germline CDR1 and CDR2 sequences are SNHLY and FYNNEI. Unmatched junction bases numbered 9, after V lost 7 bases and J lost 5 bases.

This chain links TRBV3-1 (or the pseudogene TRBV3-2) with TRBJ1-3; 10 positions agree with TRBD1. Germline CDR1 and CDR2: LGHDT and YNNKEL (reference sequence). The CDR3 consists of 21 residues. V was pared by 4 bases and J by 0 bases, with 18 bases of the junction left unmatched. The CDR3 nucleotides are TGTGCCAGCAGCCTCTATATCCCCGGGACAGGGGCTGCTCCCTCTGGAAACACCATATATTTT. Its translation is CASSLYIPGTGAAPSGNTIYF.

The chain employs TRBV6-6 and TRBJ1-6; 9 bases map to TRBD1. J was trimmed by 6 bases and V by 0 bases; bases with no gene match: 3. CDR3 length: 16 residues. Germline V gene sequence: CDR1 MNHNY, CDR2 SVGAGI (reference sequence). Here the CDR3 reads CASSYSDRGGNSPLHF. As DNA, the CDR3 is TGTGCCAGCAGTTACTCGGACAGGGGTGGTAATTCACCCCTCCACTTT.

This chain uses TRBV28 with TRBJ2-1; 7 bases are a match to TRBD1. The length of the CDR3 is 17 residues. With V trimmed by 5 bases and J by 0 bases, 10 bases remained unmatched. The germline V gene encodes CDR1 MDHEN and CDR2 SYDVKM. In DNA form, the CDR3 reads TGTGCCAGCAGTACCCTCAGGGGGACGAGCTCCTACAATGAGCAGTTCTTC. Translating gives CASSTLRGTSSYNEQFF. Full variable domain (outside the CDR3, taken from reference TRBV28 and TRBJ2-1): DVKVTQSSRYLVKRTGEKVFLECVQDMDHENMFWYRQDPGLGLRLIYFSYDVKMKEKGDIPEGYSVSREKKERFSLILESASTNQTSMYLCASSTLRGTSSYNEQFFGPGTRLTVL.

This clone was recorded a few times. The CDR3 region has the DNA TGTGCCAGCAGTTTGGTAGCCTACGAGCAGTACTTC. It is translated as CASSLVAYEQYF. This sequence joins TRBV12-3 or TRBV12-4 and TRBJ2-7; D call uncertain. With 3 bases removed from V and 2 bases from J, the gap between germline ends came to 5 bases. The CDR3 length is 12 residues.

J is TRBJ1-1 and V is TRBV5-4, with a weak D call TRBD1 (6 bases). CDR1 and CDR2 (germline): SGHNT, YYREEE (reference sequence). The length of the CDR3 is 15 residues. Trimming removed 1 base at V and 3 bases at J, with 13 bases between. The CDR3 loop is CASSLLGYRDTEAFF. The CDR3 nucleotides read TGTGCCAGCAGCTTGCTCGGGTACAGGGACACTGAAGCTTTCTTT.

The chain combines TRBV30 with TRBJ1-2; unclear D gene. The length of the CDR3 is 10 residues. The V gene lost 8 bases and the J gene lost 8 bases, with 12 bases spanning the gap. Germline CDR1 and CDR2: GTSNPN and SVGIG (reference sequence). CDR3 DNA sequence: TGTGCCAGCGAACGGGGAGGCTACACCTTC. Protein product: CASERGGYTF.

The V and J genes are TRBV5-1 and TRBJ1-6; TRBD1 might be the D (6 bases). The ends were cut back, 2 bases at V and 14 bases at J, with 23 bases in the middle. Per germline, CDR1 SGHRS and CDR2 YFSETQ. This CDR3 is 16 amino acids long. The CDR3 region has the DNA TGCGCCAGCAGCTTCTGGACTGGGGGCGGAGTGGGATCCCTCCACTTT. It is translated as CASSFWTGGGVGSLHF.

This rearrangement joins TRBV4-2 to TRBJ2-5; 9 bases line up with TRBD2. Per the germline V gene, CDR1 is LGHNA and CDR2 is YNFKEQ. Trimming removed 0 bases from V and 3 bases from J; junction bases left unmatched: 5. This CDR3 comprises 16 residues. DNA for the CDR3: TGTGCCAGCAGCCAAGAGGGCGGGGGGGCCAAAGAGACCCAGTACTTC. This encodes CASSQEGGGAKETQYF.

This rearrangement joins TRBV3-1 (or the pseudogene TRBV3-2) to TRBJ2-5, with unresolved D. From germline, CDR1 is LGHDT and CDR2 YNNKEL (reference sequence). The CDR3 contains 15 residues. Deletions cut 4 bases from V and 5 bases from J, with 17 bases between. CDR3 DNA: TGTGCCAGCAGCCCTTTCCCGGCGGCCGTGGAGACCCAGTACTTC. This gives the protein CASSPFPAAVETQYF.

J is TRBJ1-2 and V is TRBV7-3; 9 bases map to TRBD1. Germline-derived CDR1 and CDR2 are SGHTA and FQGTGA. CDR3 length equals 14 residues. Trimming took 4 bases from V and 2 from J; bases not matched to a gene: 2. This chain's CDR3 is CASSSDRGNYGYTF. The CDR3 nucleotides are TGTGCCAGCAGCTCGGACAGGGGAAACTATGGCTACACCTTC.

The DNA for the CDR3 is TGTGCCAGCATGGGAGGACTAGCGGGGGGTGGAGATACGCAGTATTTT. Protein product: CASMGGLAGGGDTQYF. The V and J genes are TRBV2 and TRBJ2-3; TRBD2 aligns across 14 bases. V shed 7 bases and J 5 bases; nucleotides not matched to a gene: 8. CDR1 is SNHLY and CDR2 is FYNNEI in the germline V gene. The CDR3 extends over 16 amino acids.

V usage is TRBV5-4 and J usage is TRBJ2-7; TRBD1 matches 7 bases. Unmatched junction bases numbered 2, after V lost 3 bases and J lost 2 bases. The CDR3 covers 13 residues. In germline, CDR1 is SGHNT, CDR2 YYREEE (reference sequence). The CDR3 coding sequence is TGTGCCAGCAGCTCGGGACAGACCTACGAGCAGTACTTC. Amino acid sequence: CASSSGQTYEQYF.

The chain couples TRBV4-1 to TRBJ1-5; 8 nucleotides align to TRBD1. The CDR3 loop spans 17 amino acids. In germline, CDR1 is MGHRA, CDR2 YSYEKL. The trim removed 0 bases at V and 2 bases at J, leaving 6 bases unmatched. The CDR3 nucleotides read TGCGCCAGCAGCCAAGATCCCCAGGGGGCGGGCAATCAGCCCCAGCATTTT. Its protein is CASSQDPQGAGNQPQHF.

A single count supports this clone. The gene calls are TRBV18 and TRBJ2-3, with D maybe TRBD2 (7 bases). CDR3 length: 20 amino acids. Deletions cut 1 base from V and 2 bases from J, with 25 bases between. The germline gives CDR1 KGHSH, CDR2 LQKENI. CDR3 sequence (DNA): TGTGCCAGCTCACCACTTCCCACCCCAGGTAGTGGGGGGGCCACAGATACGCAGTATTTT. Translation: CASSPLPTPGSGGATDTQYF.

This clone has a single count. V and J are TRBV5-8 and TRBJ2-7; D might be TRBD2 (6 bases). With 5 bases removed from V and 1 base from J, the gap between germline ends came to 7 bases. The CDR3 loop spans 12 amino acids. CDR1 is SGHTS and CDR2 is YDEGEE in the germline V gene. The CDR3 is CASRRESYEQYF. DNA of the CDR3: TGTGCCAGCAGGCGGGAATCCTACGAGCAGTACTTC. Variable domain in full (rest from reference TRBV5-8 and TRBJ2-7): EAGVTQSPTHLIKTRGQQATLRCSPISGHTSVYWYQQALGLGLQFLLWYDEGEERNRGNFPPRFSGRQFPNYSSELNVNALELEDSALYLCASRRESYEQYFGPGTRLTVT.

The chain links TRBV16 to TRBJ2-2; a weak D match, TRBD1 (6 bases). The V gene's germline CDR1 is KGHSY and CDR2 FQNENV. The CDR3 runs to 14 residues. Between the trimmed V and J ends, which lost 0 bases and 7 bases, there was a span of 9 bases. Here the CDR3 DNA reads TGTGCCAGCAGCCAATCGAGGGGGAGCGGGGAGCTGTTTTTT. Translating it yields CASSQSRGSGELFF.

The J gene is TRBJ1-1, the V gene TRBV7-9, with D possibly matching TRBD1 (6 bases). Trimming removed 5 bases from V and 3 bases from J, with 16 bases in between. The CDR3 has 15 amino acids. Germline assignment: CDR1 SEHNR and CDR2 FQNEAQ (reference sequence). The CDR3, as DNA: TGTGCCAGCAGCCCTCCCCTAGGGGGTCACACTGAAGCTTTCTTT. Translation: CASSPPLGGHTEAFF.

The chain links TRBV5-6 to TRBJ1-2; TRBD1 aligns across 9 bases. Germline values: CDR1 SGHDT, CDR2 YYEEEE. This CDR3 has 15 residues. J gave up 8 bases and V 0 bases, and 8 bases lay outside the gene matches. CDR3 residues: CASSLAGTGGIGYTF. As DNA, the CDR3 is TGTGCCAGCAGCTTGGCCGGTACAGGGGGCATAGGCTACACCTTC.

V gene TRBV24-1 combines with J gene TRBJ1-1, with D maybe TRBD1 (6 bases). Germline V gene data show CDR1 as KGHDR and CDR2 as SFDVKD. This CDR3 is built from 13 residues. Trimming removed 4 bases from V and 9 bases from J, with 14 bases in between. CDR3 in amino acids: CATSDPLTGKAFF. The CDR3 DNA reads as TGTGCCACCAGTGACCCTTTGACAGGAAAAGCTTTCTTT.